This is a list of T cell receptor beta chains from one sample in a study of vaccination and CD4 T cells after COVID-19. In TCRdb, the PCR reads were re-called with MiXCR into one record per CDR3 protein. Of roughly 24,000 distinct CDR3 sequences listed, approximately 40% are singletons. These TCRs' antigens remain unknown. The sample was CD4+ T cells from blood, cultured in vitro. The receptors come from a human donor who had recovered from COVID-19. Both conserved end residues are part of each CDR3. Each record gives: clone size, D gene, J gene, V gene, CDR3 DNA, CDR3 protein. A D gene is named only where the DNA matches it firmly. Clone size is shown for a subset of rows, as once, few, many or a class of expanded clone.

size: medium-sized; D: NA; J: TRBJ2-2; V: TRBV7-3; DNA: TGTGCCAGCAGCTCGACAGGAGGTACCGGGGAGCTGTTTTTT; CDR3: CASSSTGGTGELFF
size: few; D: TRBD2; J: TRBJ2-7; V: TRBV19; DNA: TGTGCCAGTAGTATCGTAGCGGGAGGGCCGGCTGAGCAGTACTTC; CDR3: CASSIVAGGPAEQYF
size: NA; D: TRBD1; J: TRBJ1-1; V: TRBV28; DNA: TGTGCCAGCAGCTCACTGATGACAGGGGGGAACACTGAAGCTTTCTTT; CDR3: CASSSLMTGGNTEAFF
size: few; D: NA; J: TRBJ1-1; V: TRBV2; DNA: TGTGCCAGCAGGGCACAGGGATTAGGGACTGAAGCTTTCTTT; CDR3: CASRAQGLGTEAFF
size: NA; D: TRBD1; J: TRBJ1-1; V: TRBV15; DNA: TGTGCCACCAGACAGTCAGGGGGCAACGGGGCTTTCTTT; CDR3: CATRQSGGNGAFF
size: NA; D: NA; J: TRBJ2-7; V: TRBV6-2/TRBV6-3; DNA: TGTGCCAGTCTCCTGGTTGGGGGAGAGTCCTACGAGCAGTACTTC; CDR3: CASLLVGGESYEQYF
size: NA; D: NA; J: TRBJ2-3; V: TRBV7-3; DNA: TGTGCCAGCAGCTTAAGCTCCAGTCCAGATACGCAGTATTTT; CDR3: CASSLSSSPDTQYF
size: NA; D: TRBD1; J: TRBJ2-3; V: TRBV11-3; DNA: TGTGCCAGCAGCTTCTGGTCGCAGGGGGTCGGGGCAGATACGCAGTATTTT; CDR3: CASSFWSQGVGADTQYF
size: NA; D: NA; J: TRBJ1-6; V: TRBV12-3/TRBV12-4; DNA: TGTGCCAGCAGTTTGGGCAGGGTGAATTCACCCCTCCACTTT; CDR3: CASSLGRVNSPLHF
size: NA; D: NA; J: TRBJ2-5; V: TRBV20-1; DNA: TGCAGTGCTAGGTGGGGCCAAGAGACCCAGTACTTC; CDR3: CSARWGQETQYF
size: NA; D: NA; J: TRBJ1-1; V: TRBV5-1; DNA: TGCGCCAGCAGCTTGGAGGACAGCAACACTGAAGCTTTCTTT; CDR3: CASSLEDSNTEAFF
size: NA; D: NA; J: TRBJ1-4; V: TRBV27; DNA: TGTGCCAGCAGTTTCAATTGGGGTAATGAAAAACTGTTTTTT; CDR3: CASSFNWGNEKLFF
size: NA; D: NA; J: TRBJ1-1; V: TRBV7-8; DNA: TGTGCCAGCAGCTTAGCTAGGGTTTCGAACACTGAAGCTTTCTTT; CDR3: CASSLARVSNTEAFF
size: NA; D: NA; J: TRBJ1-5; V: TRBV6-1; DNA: TGTGCCAGCAGTGGAGCCCTTAGCAATCAGCCCCAGCATTTT; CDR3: CASSGALSNQPQHF
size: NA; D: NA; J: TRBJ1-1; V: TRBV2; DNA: TGTGCCAGCAGTGCCCAGGGGATGGGTACTGAAGCTTTCTTT; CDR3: CASSAQGMGTEAFF
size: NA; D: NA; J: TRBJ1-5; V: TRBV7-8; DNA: TGTGCCAGCAGCTTAGATCGCAATCAGCCCCAGCATTTT; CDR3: CASSLDRNQPQHF
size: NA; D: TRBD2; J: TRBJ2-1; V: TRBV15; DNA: TGTGCCACCAGCAGCCAGCGGGGGAACCTTGATCAGCAGTTCTTC; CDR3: CATSSQRGNLDQQFF
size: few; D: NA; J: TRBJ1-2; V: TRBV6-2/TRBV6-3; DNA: TGTGCCAGCAGTTCGAGAGCTAACTATGGCTACACCTTC; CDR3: CASSSRANYGYTF
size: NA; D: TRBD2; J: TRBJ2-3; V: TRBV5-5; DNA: TGTGCCAGCAGCCGCGGACTAGCGGGCCGTAGCACAGATACGCAGTATTTT; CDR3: CASSRGLAGRSTDTQYF
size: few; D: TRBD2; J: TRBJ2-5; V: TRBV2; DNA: TGTGCCAGCACCCTGGGAGGGTTACAAGAGACCCAGTACTTC; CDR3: CASTLGGLQETQYF
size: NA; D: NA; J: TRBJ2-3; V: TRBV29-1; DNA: TGCAGCGTCCGTCGGGGGATGGTAGATACGCAGTATTTT; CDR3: CSVRRGMVDTQYF
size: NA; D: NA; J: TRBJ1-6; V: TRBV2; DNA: TGTGCCAGCAGGAGGGAGAATTCACCCCTCCACTTT; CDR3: CASRRENSPLHF
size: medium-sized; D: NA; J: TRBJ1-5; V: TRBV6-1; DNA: TGTGCCAGCAGTGAATGGCGGACAGTTAGTCAGCCCCAGCATTTT; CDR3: CASSEWRTVSQPQHF
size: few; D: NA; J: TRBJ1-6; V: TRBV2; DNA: TGTGCCAGCAGTGAATACCCCACGGGAGCTAATTCACCCCTCCACTTT; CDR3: CASSEYPTGANSPLHF
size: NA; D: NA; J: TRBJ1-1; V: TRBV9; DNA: TGTGCCAGCACCCCCACGTCCACCTACACTGAAGCTTTCTTT; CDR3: CASTPTSTYTEAFF
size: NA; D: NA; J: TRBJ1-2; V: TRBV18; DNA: TGTGCCAGCTCACCACCGGGGAGGGGAAGGGATGGCTACACCTTC; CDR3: CASSPPGRGRDGYTF
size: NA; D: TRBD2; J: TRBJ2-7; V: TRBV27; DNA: TGTGTCAGCAGTTTTCTAGCGGGGAACTACGAGCAGTACTTC; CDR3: CVSSFLAGNYEQYF
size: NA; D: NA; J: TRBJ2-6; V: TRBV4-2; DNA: TGTGCCAGCAGCCAAGGGGGGAAGAGGGCCTCTGGGGCCAACGTCCTGACTTTC; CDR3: CASSQGGKRASGANVLTF
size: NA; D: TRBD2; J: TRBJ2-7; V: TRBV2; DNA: TGTGCCAGCAGTGTCGGACTAGCGGGGGGGTATGAGCAGTACTTC; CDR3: CASSVGLAGGYEQYF
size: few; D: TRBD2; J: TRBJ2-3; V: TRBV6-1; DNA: TGTGCCAGCAATCCGCTGGGATCAGCGGGGGGAAGCACAGATACGCAGTATTTT; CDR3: CASNPLGSAGGSTDTQYF
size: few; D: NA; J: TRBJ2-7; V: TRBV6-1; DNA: TGTGCCAGCAGTCCACAGGGCACCCGAACGGGAGAGCAGTACTTC; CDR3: CASSPQGTRTGEQYF
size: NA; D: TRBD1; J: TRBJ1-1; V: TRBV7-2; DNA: TGTGCCAGCAGCTTAGCGATCCTCCGGGACAGGGTCACTGAAGCTTTCTTT; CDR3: CASSLAILRDRVTEAFF
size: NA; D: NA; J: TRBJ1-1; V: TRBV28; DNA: TGTGCCAGCAGTTTAATAAGGACTGAAGCTTTCTTT; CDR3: CASSLIRTEAFF
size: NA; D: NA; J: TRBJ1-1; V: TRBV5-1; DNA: TGCGCCAGCAGCTTGGGAGGGCGGGCTGAAGCTTTCTTT; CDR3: CASSLGGRAEAFF
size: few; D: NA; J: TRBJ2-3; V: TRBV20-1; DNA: TGCAGTGCTAGAGATGGCAGGGGAGCCACAGATACGCAGTATTTT; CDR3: CSARDGRGATDTQYF
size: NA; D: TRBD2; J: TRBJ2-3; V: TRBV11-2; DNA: TGTGCCAGCAGCCCTCGGGGGGGGCGGGGAAGCACAGATACGCAGTATTTT; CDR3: CASSPRGGRGSTDTQYF
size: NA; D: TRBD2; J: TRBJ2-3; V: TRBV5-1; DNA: TGCGCCAGCAGCCCGCGGGCTAGCGGGGCTTTGGGGTCAGATACGCAGTATTTT; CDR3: CASSPRASGALGSDTQYF
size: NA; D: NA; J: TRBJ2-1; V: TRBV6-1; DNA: TGTGCCAGCAGCCGCCCCGGGGGGCGGCAGTTCTTC; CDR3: CASSRPGGRQFF
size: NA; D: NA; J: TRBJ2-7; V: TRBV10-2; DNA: TGCGCCAGCAGTCGGAAAGGGCCCCATCTGGGGACCTACGAGCAGTGCTTC; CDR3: CASSRKGPHLGTYEQCF
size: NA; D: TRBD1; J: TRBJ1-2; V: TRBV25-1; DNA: TGTGCCAGCAGTGAATCAAACAGGGGGCATTGGGGCTACACCTTC; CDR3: CASSESNRGHWGYTF
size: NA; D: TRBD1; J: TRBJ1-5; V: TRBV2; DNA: TGTGCCAGCAGTGATACAGGGGGCAGCGGGAAGCCCCAGCATTTT; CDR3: CASSDTGGSGKPQHF
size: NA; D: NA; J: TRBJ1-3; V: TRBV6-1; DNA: TGTGCCAGCAGGCAGGACGGAGGCTCTGGAAACACCATATATTTT; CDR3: CASRQDGGSGNTIYF
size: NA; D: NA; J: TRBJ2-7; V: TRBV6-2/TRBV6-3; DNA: TGTGCCAGCAGTTACCTAGGGGCCTACGAGCAGTACTTC; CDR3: CASSYLGAYEQYF
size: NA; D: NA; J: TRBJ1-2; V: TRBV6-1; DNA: TGTGCCAGCAGACGAACCGGGGTTAACTATGGCTACACCTTC; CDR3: CASRRTGVNYGYTF
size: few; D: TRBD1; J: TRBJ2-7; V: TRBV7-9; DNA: TGTGCCAGCAGCTTCAGGACAGGGATCCACGAGCAGTACTTC; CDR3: CASSFRTGIHEQYF
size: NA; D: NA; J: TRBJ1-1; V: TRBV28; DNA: TGTGCCAGCAGTCTTCATGGGACTGAAGCTTTCTTT; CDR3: CASSLHGTEAFF
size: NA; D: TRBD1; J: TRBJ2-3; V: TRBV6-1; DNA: TGTGCCAGCAGCCAAGACAGGGTTTCATTGAATACGCAGTATTTT; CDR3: CASSQDRVSLNTQYF
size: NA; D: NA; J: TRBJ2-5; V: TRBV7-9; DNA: TGTGCCAGCAGCCGAGAGTTAAGGACCCGGTACTTC; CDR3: CASSRELRTRYF
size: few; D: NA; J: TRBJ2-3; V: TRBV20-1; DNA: TGCAGTGCTAGACTGGGGGACGGCACAGATACGCAGTATTTT; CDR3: CSARLGDGTDTQYF
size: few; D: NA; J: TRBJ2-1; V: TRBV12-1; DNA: TGTGCCAGCAGCTTACCCCCAGCGGGAAGAGACAATGAGCAGTTCTTC; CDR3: CASSLPPAGRDNEQFF
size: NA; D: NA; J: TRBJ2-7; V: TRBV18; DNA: TGTGCCAGCTCACCCAGATCTTTAGGACGGACCTACGAGCAGTACTTC; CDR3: CASSPRSLGRTYEQYF
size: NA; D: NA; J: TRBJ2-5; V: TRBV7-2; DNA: TGTGCCAGCAGCCAATCATGGGAGACCCAGTACTTC; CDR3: CASSQSWETQYF
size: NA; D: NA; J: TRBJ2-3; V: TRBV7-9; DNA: TGTGCCAGCAGCTTAGCCACGGGAGTAACAGATACGCAGTATTTT; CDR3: CASSLATGVTDTQYF
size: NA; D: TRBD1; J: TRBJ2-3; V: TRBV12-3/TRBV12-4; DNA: TGTGCCAGCAGTCATACAGGGGTGGATACGCAGTATTTT; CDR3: CASSHTGVDTQYF
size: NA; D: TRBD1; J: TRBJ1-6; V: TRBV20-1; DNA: TGCGGGGTCCCGGGACAGGGGGCTACGTCACCCCTCCACTTT; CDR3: CGVPGQGATSPLHF